A single sample is the source of the 18 T cell receptor beta chains below, sequenced in a study of cytomegalovirus exposure and HLA in healthy donors (dated by TCRdb to about 2017). Library preparation was by the immunoSEQ multiplex PCR assay. The multiplex PCR relied on a mix of 60 forward primers for TCR Vbeta segments and 13 reverse primers for TCR Jbeta segments. TCRdb's version of the immuneACCESS table is confined to in-frame rearrangements and falls short of the full clone set. An unresolved V gene accounts for under half of the shortfall where checked; the remainder is of unknown origin. For this sample the table gives about 130,000 clones, of which 78% were detected only once. Together, the top ten hold approximately 1.5% of the sample. The sequenced sample consisted of PBMCs. These receptors all stem from a female donor in good health and CMV-seronegative.

With respect to this clone: One end of the junction does not line up with germline, which may come from a read error. The chain employs TRBV7-9 and TRBJ1-4; perhaps TRBD1 as D (6 bases). Germline values: CDR1 SEHNR, CDR2 FQNEAQ (reference sequence). This CDR3 contains 15 residues. The CDR3: CSSSLVAGAREKLFF. The CDR3 nucleotides are TGTTCCAGCAGCTTAGTCGCAGGGGCGAGGGAAAAACTGTTTTTT.

The rearrangement links TRBV6-5 to TRBJ2-1, with D maybe TRBD1 (7 bases). Trimming stripped 6 bases from V and 10 bases from J, with 16 bases between. The germline V gene encodes CDR1 MNHEY and CDR2 SVGAGI. This CDR3 is 13 amino acids long. Here the CDR3 reads CASRLRGTAEQFF. In DNA form, the CDR3 reads TGTGCCAGCAGACTCCGGGGGACAGCCGAGCAGTTCTTC.

This clone was seen a few times. The V gene is TRBV21-1, the J gene TRBJ2-1; TRBD2 is the table's D call, not checked against the DNA. TRBV21-1 is described as a pseudogene. CDR3 length equals 16 residues. In nucleotides, the CDR3 is TGTGCCAGCAGCAAAGCGGAGCGGAGCTCCTACAATGAGCAGTTCTTC. Amino acids: CASSKAERSSYNEQFF.

The chain couples TRBV6-5 to TRBJ2-4; 9 bases are a match to TRBD2. V lost 0 bases, J lost 1 base, and 1 base stayed unmatched. The germline V gene has CDR1 MNHEY and CDR2 SVGAGI. The CDR3 extends over 16 amino acids. CDR3 bases: TGTGCCAGCAGTTACTCCGGGACTAGCGCCAAAAACATTCAGTACTTC. It encodes CASSYSGTSAKNIQYF.

The V call is TRBV6-6, the J call TRBJ2-1, with D unclear. CDR1 is MNHNY and CDR2 is SVGAGI in the germline V gene (reference sequence). There are 14 residues in the CDR3. Trimming took 4 bases from V and 8 from J, leaving 15 bases between them. The CDR3 region is CASSSQSPEDEQFF. In DNA form, the CDR3 reads TGTGCCAGCAGTTCACAATCCCCAGAAGATGAGCAGTTCTTC.

The chain uses TRBV7-2 and TRBJ2-1, with 13 bases that match TRBD2. The V gene's germline CDR1 is SGHTA and CDR2 FQGNSA. The CDR3 is 16 residues long. V lost 4 bases, J lost 10 bases, and 10 bases stayed unmatched. The CDR3 region is CASSSPWTSGRGEQFF. CDR3 nucleotide sequence: TGTGCCAGCAGCTCCCCCTGGACTAGCGGGAGAGGAGAGCAGTTCTTC.

This chain connects TRBV2 to TRBJ1-3, with TRBD1 as a possible D gene (5 bases). Per germline, CDR1 SNHLY and CDR2 FYNNEI. V lost 7 bases and J 6 bases, leaving 19 bases between the germline ends. The CDR3 runs 15 residues. This CDR3 reads CASINTSREKNTIYF. The CDR3 nucleotides read TGTGCCAGCATTAACACTAGCAGGGAGAAAAACACCATATATTTT.

The chain links TRBV5-1 to TRBJ1-3; D may be TRBD1 (5 bases). The ends were cut back, 4 bases at V and 4 bases at J, with 15 bases in the middle. CDR1 and CDR2 (germline): SGHRS, YFSETQ. This CDR3 is built from 15 residues. The CDR3 bases are TGCGCCAGCAGCGGAGGGACCGGTAGAGGAAACACCATATATTTT. This translates into CASSGGTGRGNTIYF. The full variable domain, completed using reference TRBV5-1 and TRBJ1-3, is KAGVTQTPRYLIKTRGQQVTLSCSPISGHRSVSWYQQTPGQGLQFLFEYFSETQRNKGNFPGRFSGRQFSNSRSEMNVSTLELGDSALYLCASSGGTGRGNTIYFGEGSWLTVV.

This chain connects TRBV9 to TRBJ2-1, with 10 bases aligning to TRBD2. Germline V CDR1 and CDR2: SGDLS, YYNGEE. The CDR3 length is 16 residues. Trimming at V came to 0 bases and at J to 7 bases, leaving 7 bases not matched to a gene. CDR3 loop: CASSVDLAGVGNEQFF. CDR3 sequence (DNA): TGTGCCAGCAGCGTAGATCTAGCGGGAGTGGGGAATGAGCAGTTCTTC.

The V and J genes are TRBV4-3 and TRBJ2-3, with 10 bases matching TRBD2. The CDR3 contains 16 residues. J lost 7 bases, V lost 1 base, and 8 bases had no gene match. CDR1 is LGHNA, CDR2 YSLEER, per germline. This chain's CDR3 is CASSQALAGVTHTQYF. The CDR3 region has the DNA TGCGCCAGCAGCCAAGCCCTAGCGGGAGTCACCCATACGCAGTATTTT.

The rearrangement links TRBV27 to TRBJ2-1; 9 nucleotides agree with TRBD1. Germline values: CDR1 MNHEY, CDR2 SMNVEV (reference sequence). V lost 5 bases and J lost 9; bases outside the gene matches: 11. There are 15 residues in the CDR3. The chain's CDR3 is CASSITGTGLFEQFF. The DNA for the CDR3 is TGTGCCAGCAGTATTACCGGGACAGGGCTTTTTGAGCAGTTCTTC.

The chain couples TRBV19 to TRBJ1-1; D gene uncertain. This CDR3 has 15 residues. Germline assignment: CDR1 LNHDA and CDR2 SQIVND (reference sequence). The V gene lost 1 base and the J gene lost 0 bases, with 9 bases spanning the gap. CDR3: CASSIVERLNTEAFF. CDR3 coding DNA: TGTGCCAGTAGTATAGTCGAGAGGTTGAACACTGAAGCTTTCTTT.

This chain joins TRBV4-3 and TRBJ2-3; weak D call: TRBD1 (5 bases). Germline CDR1 and CDR2: LGHNA and YSLEER. V was shortened by 0 bases and J by 2 bases, with 12 bases between the two germline ends. This CDR3 has 16 residues. The CDR3 DNA follows: TGCGCCAGCAGCCAAGATCAGGCCAGGGCCACAGATACGCAGTATTTT. Residues: CASSQDQARATDTQYF.

This sequence joins TRBV4-3 and TRBJ2-7; D is uncertain. V was clipped by 0 bases and J by 2 bases, with 11 bases between them. This CDR3 contains 15 residues. Germline V gene data show CDR1 as LGHNA and CDR2 as YSLEER. The CDR3 nucleotides read TGCGCCAGCAGCCAAGAGGGCAGCAACACCTACGAGCAGTACTTC. Encoded protein: CASSQEGSNTYEQYF.

V gene TRBV9 combines with J gene TRBJ1-2, with 9 bases aligning to TRBD1. Germline loops: CDR1 SGDLS, CDR2 YYNGEE. V was clipped by 0 bases and J by 1 base; unmatched bases: 7. The CDR3 contains 17 residues. Here the CDR3 DNA reads TGTGCCAGCAGCGTAGGACAGGGGGTTGGGGATAACTATGGCTACACCTTC. It specifies CASSVGQGVGDNYGYTF.

The chain joins TRBV28 to TRBJ1-1, with TRBD1 identical over 10 bases. Germline CDR1 MDHEN, CDR2 SYDVKM. The CDR3 contains 18 residues. The ends lost 2 bases at V and 1 base at J; junction bases unmatched: 10. This CDR3 reads CASSLMWAWTGGNTEAFF. CDR3 DNA: TGTGCCAGCAGTTTAATGTGGGCATGGACAGGGGGGAACACTGAAGCTTTCTTT.

V gene TRBV15 combines with J gene TRBJ1-3; D unresolved. V was cut by 0 bases and J by 3 bases, with 15 bases left in between. Germline V lookup: CDR1 LNHNV, CDR2 YYDKDF (reference sequence). The CDR3 has 17 amino acids. The CDR3 DNA reads TGTGCCACCAGCAGAGATCTGGGCGGGATCATTGGAAACACCATATATTTT. As protein: CATSRDLGGIIGNTIYF. Full variable domain (rest looked up from reference TRBV15 and TRBJ1-3): DAMVIQNPRYQVTQFGKPVTLSCSQTLNHNVMYWYQQKSSQAPKLLFHYYDKDFNNEADTPDNFQSRRPNTSFCFLDIRSPGLGDTAMYLCATSRDLGGIIGNTIYFGEGSWLTVV.

V and J are TRBV6-1 and TRBJ1-2; D remains unclear. The germline CDR1 and CDR2 sequences are MNHNS and SASEGT. This CDR3 has 12 amino acids. Trimming took off 4 bases at V and 5 bases at J, with 8 bases between the two ends. DNA for the CDR3: TGTGCCAGCAGTGTGAGTGAGTATGGCTACACCTTC. Residues: CASSVSEYGYTF.